This TCR beta chain was captured in a study of blood T cell repertoires in COVID-19. Original data processing: Estimation of nucleated cell counts relied on the amplification of reference gene primers. Data came from immunoSEQ multiplex PCR; TCRdb stores just in-frame clones and leaves some out. That table furnishes V, J and clone size, whereas the DNA furnished D and trimming. The table has some 520,000 clones, roughly 87% seen once. The V and J ends lost 6 bases and 7 bases, in that order; junction bases with no gene match: 6. Germline V gene lookup returns CDR1 MNHEY and CDR2 SVGEGT. The CDR3 contains 12 residues.

The TCR was taken from a man younger than 35 with COVID-19, enrolled during active disease. Sequenced: peripheral blood. This rearrangement joins TRBV6-2 or TRBV6-3 to TRBJ2-7; 7 bases align to TRBD1. The CDR3 nucleotides read TGTGCCAGCAGCCAGACAGGGAGAGAGCAGTACTTC. Residues: CASSQTGREQYF.